The rows below give T cell receptor beta chains drawn from one sample of a study of blood T cell repertoires in COVID-19. The protocol was immunoSEQ multiplex PCR, while the TCRdb copy is restricted to in-frame clones and leaves out a portion. The table has approximately 280,000 clones, around 89% seen once. The sequencing sample was made of peripheral blood. These receptor sequences come from a man aged 35-49 years with acute or convalescent COVID-19. CDR3s include the opening cysteine and the closing phenylalanine or tryptophan. The order of the fields is V gene, clone size, CDR3 length, CDR3 protein. The size of a clone is reported for some rows only, either as once, few or many, or as a class for expanded clones.

v_gene: TRBV7-9; abundance: .; len: 14; CDR3aa: CASSSDRGSDTQYF
v_gene: TRBV21-1; abundance: .; len: 14; CDR3aa: CASSKGLLNYGYTF
v_gene: TRBV27; abundance: .; len: 13; CDR3aa: CASMFQGAYEQYF
v_gene: TRBV9; abundance: .; len: 12; CDR3aa: CASSSRSDTQYF
v_gene: TRBV6-1; abundance: .; len: 15; CDR3aa: CASSEGSRGNTEAFF
v_gene: TRBV11-1; abundance: .; len: 15; CDR3aa: CASSPGGTVVYEQYF
v_gene: TRBV30; abundance: .; len: 14; CDR3aa: CAWSYYREPYEQYF
v_gene: TRBV10-3; abundance: .; len: 16; CDR3aa: CAISESGRGNPGEQYF
v_gene: TRBV18; abundance: .; len: 12; CDR3aa: CASSPTGDEQYF
v_gene: TRBV29-1; abundance: .; len: 14; CDR3aa: CSALPQRDSYEQYF
v_gene: TRBV5-4; abundance: .; len: 17; CDR3aa: CASSLKGKGTVGSGPYF
v_gene: TRBV27; abundance: .; len: 14; CDR3aa: CASSRGTGGGGYTF
v_gene: TRBV5-8; abundance: .; len: 12; CDR3aa: CASSFGYDEQFF
v_gene: TRBV19; abundance: .; len: 14; CDR3aa: CASSIGPGNQPQHF
v_gene: TRBV6-5; abundance: .; len: 15; CDR3aa: CASSLTGMETDTQYF
v_gene: TRBV30; abundance: few; len: 13; CDR3aa: CAWGQGLTGELFF
v_gene: TRBV5-6; abundance: once; len: 13; CDR3aa: CASSDNLNQPQHF
v_gene: TRBV5-8; abundance: .; len: 15; CDR3aa: CASSLDFPGNEKLFF
v_gene: TRBV6-7; abundance: once; len: 15; CDR3aa: CASSYGLAGTGELFF
v_gene: TRBV6-1; abundance: .; len: 15; CDR3aa: CASSERGLSNQPQHF